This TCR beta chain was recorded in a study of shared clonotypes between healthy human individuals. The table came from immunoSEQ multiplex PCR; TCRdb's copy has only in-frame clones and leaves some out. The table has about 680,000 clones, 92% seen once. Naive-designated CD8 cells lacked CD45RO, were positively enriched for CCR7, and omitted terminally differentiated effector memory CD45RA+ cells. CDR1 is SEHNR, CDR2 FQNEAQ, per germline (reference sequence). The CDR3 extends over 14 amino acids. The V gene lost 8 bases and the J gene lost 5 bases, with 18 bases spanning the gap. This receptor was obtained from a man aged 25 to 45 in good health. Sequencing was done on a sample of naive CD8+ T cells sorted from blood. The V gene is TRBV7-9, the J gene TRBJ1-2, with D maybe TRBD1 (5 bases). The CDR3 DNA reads TGTGCCAGCTCGGGACCCCTCGAGCTATATGGCTACACCTTC. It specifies CASSGPLELYGYTF.